A selection of T cell receptor beta chains follows, all from one sample in a study of OX40 agonist ivuxolimab in advanced cancers. The method was immunoSEQ multiplex PCR; TCRdb's version includes in-frame clones alone and lacks a portion of them. The sample includes some 99,000 clones, around 85% of them seen just once. The sequences come from CD4+ or CD8+ T cells sorted from blood, collected in a trial of the OX40 agonist ivuxolimab. Source of these receptors: an adult with an advanced solid tumor such as melanoma, head and neck, liver or kidney cancer. The CDR3 runs from the conserved cysteine through the conserved F or W. The order of the fields is J gene, D gene, V gene, clone size, CDR3 length, CDR3 protein, CDR3 DNA. The D gene is left open where the match is weak. Only part of the rows carry a size: once, few, many, or a class if the clone is expanded.

J gene: TRBJ1-2
D gene: NA
V gene: TRBV4-3
clone size: NA
CDR3 length: 17
CDR3 protein: CASSQLGGIRPNYGYTF
CDR3 DNA: TGCGCCAGCAGCCAATTAGGAGGGATAAGACCTAACTATGGCTACACCTTC

J gene: TRBJ2-5
D gene: NA
V gene: TRBV5-1
clone size: NA
CDR3 length: 11
CDR3 protein: CASSLEETQYF
CDR3 DNA: TGCGCCAGCAGCTTAGAAGAGACCCAGTACTTC

J gene: TRBJ2-1
D gene: NA
V gene: TRBV5-1
clone size: NA
CDR3 length: 13
CDR3 protein: CASSFTSTNEQFF
CDR3 DNA: TGCGCCAGCAGCTTTACGAGTACAAATGAGCAGTTCTTC

J gene: TRBJ2-5
D gene: NA
V gene: TRBV5-1
clone size: NA
CDR3 length: 16
CDR3 protein: CASSRNGLGYQETQYF
CDR3 DNA: TGCGCCAGCAGTCGCAACGGTTTAGGGTACCAAGAGACCCAGTACTTC

J gene: TRBJ2-6
D gene: TRBD1
V gene: TRBV4-2
clone size: NA
CDR3 length: 17
CDR3 protein: CASSPAGGPPGANVLTF
CDR3 DNA: TGTGCCAGCAGCCCCGCAGGGGGCCCCCCTGGGGCCAACGTCCTGACTTTC

J gene: TRBJ1-4
D gene: NA
V gene: TRBV5-1
clone size: NA
CDR3 length: 14
CDR3 protein: CASDLDGLNEKLFF
CDR3 DNA: TGCGCCAGCGACCTAGACGGACTAAATGAAAAACTGTTTTTT

J gene: TRBJ2-5
D gene: NA
V gene: TRBV10-3
clone size: once
CDR3 length: 12
CDR3 protein: CAISESRETQYF
CDR3 DNA: TGTGCCATCAGTGAGTCTAGGGAGACCCAGTACTTC

J gene: TRBJ2-7
D gene: NA
V gene: TRBV7-9
clone size: NA
CDR3 length: 15
CDR3 protein: CASSLGGAGGHEQYF
CDR3 DNA: TGTGCCAGCAGCTTAGGCGGGGCTGGTGGCCACGAGCAGTACTTC

J gene: TRBJ1-5
D gene: NA
V gene: TRBV18
clone size: NA
CDR3 length: 14
CDR3 protein: CASSPPGGNQPQHF
CDR3 DNA: TGTGCCAGCTCACCTCCGGGGGGAAACCAGCCCCAGCATTTT

J gene: TRBJ2-2
D gene: TRBD2
V gene: TRBV5-1
clone size: NA
CDR3 length: 17
CDR3 protein: CASSSGTSGGPSGELFF
CDR3 DNA: TGCGCCAGCAGCTCCGGGACTAGTGGGGGGCCATCCGGGGAGCTGTTTTTT

J gene: TRBJ2-7
D gene: NA
V gene: TRBV15
clone size: few
CDR3 length: 14
CDR3 protein: CATSRGGASKAPYF
CDR3 DNA: TGTGCCACCAGCAGAGGTGGGGCATCCAAGGCGCCGTACTTC

J gene: TRBJ2-3
D gene: TRBD1
V gene: TRBV10-3
clone size: NA
CDR3 length: 16
CDR3 protein: CAISGINRGQIDTQYF
CDR3 DNA: TGTGCCATCAGTGGAATTAACAGGGGGCAGATAGATACGCAGTATTTT

J gene: TRBJ2-7
D gene: NA
V gene: TRBV7-3
clone size: once
CDR3 length: 15
CDR3 protein: CASSPKVGESYEQYF
CDR3 DNA: TGTGCCAGCAGCCCGAAGGTGGGGGAGTCCTACGAGCAGTACTTC

J gene: TRBJ1-1
D gene: NA
V gene: TRBV9
clone size: few
CDR3 length: 14
CDR3 protein: CARQRSKGSGEAFF
CDR3 DNA: TGTGCCAGACAAAGATCAAAGGGGTCCGGGGAAGCTTTCTTT

J gene: TRBJ2-3
D gene: TRBD2
V gene: TRBV9
clone size: NA
CDR3 length: 18
CDR3 protein: CASSVPQTSGGETNTQYF
CDR3 DNA: TGTGCCAGCAGCGTACCCCAAACTAGCGGGGGGGAGACTAATACGCAGTATTTT

J gene: TRBJ2-1
D gene: NA
V gene: TRBV7-2
clone size: NA
CDR3 length: 16
CDR3 protein: CASSLGASPSYNEQFF
CDR3 DNA: TGTGCCAGCAGCTTAGGAGCTAGCCCCTCCTACAATGAGCAGTTCTTC

J gene: TRBJ1-1
D gene: NA
V gene: TRBV9
clone size: NA
CDR3 length: 14
CDR3 protein: CASSDLTTQVKAFF
CDR3 DNA: TGTGCCAGCAGCGACTTAACAACACAGGTCAAAGCTTTCTTT

J gene: TRBJ2-2
D gene: NA
V gene: TRBV5-4
clone size: NA
CDR3 length: 14
CDR3 protein: CASSFAGNTGELFF
CDR3 DNA: TGTGCCAGCAGCTTCGCCGGGAACACCGGGGAGCTGTTTTTT

J gene: TRBJ2-3
D gene: NA
V gene: TRBV30
clone size: NA
CDR3 length: 13
CDR3 protein: CAWSKDSTDTQYF
CDR3 DNA: TGTGCCTGGAGTAAGGATAGCACAGATACGCAGTATTTT

J gene: TRBJ1-4
D gene: TRBD1
V gene: TRBV7-9
clone size: NA
CDR3 length: 14
CDR3 protein: CASSYGTANEKLFF
CDR3 DNA: TGTGCCAGCAGCTATGGGACAGCTAATGAAAAACTGTTTTTT

J gene: TRBJ1-2
D gene: NA
V gene: TRBV6-5
clone size: NA
CDR3 length: 10
CDR3 protein: CASSEASGTF
CDR3 DNA: TGTGCCAGCAGTGAAGCGTCAGGGACCTTC

J gene: TRBJ1-3
D gene: NA
V gene: TRBV7-2
clone size: NA
CDR3 length: 17
CDR3 protein: CASSLGMPGSSGNTIYF
CDR3 DNA: TGTGCCAGCAGCTTAGGCATGCCGGGAAGCTCTGGAAACACCATATATTTT

J gene: TRBJ1-2
D gene: NA
V gene: TRBV5-5
clone size: NA
CDR3 length: 13
CDR3 protein: CASSLVGDYGYTF
CDR3 DNA: TGTGCCAGCAGCTTGGTAGGGGACTATGGCTACACCTTC

J gene: TRBJ1-2
D gene: NA
V gene: TRBV6-6
clone size: NA
CDR3 length: 13
CDR3 protein: CASSYSPSYGYTF
CDR3 DNA: TGTGCCAGCAGTTACTCGCCCAGCTATGGCTACACCTTC

J gene: TRBJ2-1
D gene: NA
V gene: TRBV7-2
clone size: NA
CDR3 length: 15
CDR3 protein: CASSLAGALDNEQFF
CDR3 DNA: TGTGCCAGCAGCTTAGCGGGAGCCCTGGACAATGAGCAGTTCTTC

J gene: TRBJ2-2
D gene: NA
V gene: TRBV18
clone size: NA
CDR3 length: 15
CDR3 protein: CASSETASNTGELFF
CDR3 DNA: TGTGCCAGCTCAGAGACGGCCTCTAACACCGGGGAGCTGTTTTTT

J gene: TRBJ1-2
D gene: TRBD1
V gene: TRBV5-6
clone size: few
CDR3 length: 13
CDR3 protein: CASSEDRVYGYTF
CDR3 DNA: TGTGCCAGCAGCGAGGACAGGGTCTATGGCTACACCTTC

J gene: TRBJ1-5
D gene: NA
V gene: TRBV4-3
clone size: NA
CDR3 length: 16
CDR3 protein: CASSQSFNSGREPQHF
CDR3 DNA: TGCGCCAGCAGCCAGAGCTTCAACAGCGGCCGAGAGCCCCAGCATTTT

J gene: TRBJ1-2
D gene: NA
V gene: TRBV2
clone size: once
CDR3 length: 14
CDR3 protein: CASSELGESYGYTF
CDR3 DNA: TGTGCCAGCAGTGAACTCGGGGAATCATATGGCTACACCTTC

J gene: TRBJ1-1
D gene: NA
V gene: TRBV7-8
clone size: NA
CDR3 length: 14
CDR3 protein: CASSLGRGNTEAFF
CDR3 DNA: TGTGCCAGCAGCCTCGGACGGGGAAACACTGAAGCTTTCTTT

J gene: TRBJ1-6
D gene: TRBD1
V gene: TRBV7-2
clone size: NA
CDR3 length: 15
CDR3 protein: CASSSDRGEGSPLHF
CDR3 DNA: TGTGCCAGCAGCTCGGACAGGGGGGAAGGATCACCCCTCCACTTT

J gene: TRBJ2-5
D gene: NA
V gene: TRBV6-1
clone size: NA
CDR3 length: 13
CDR3 protein: CASSGQDQETQYF
CDR3 DNA: TGTGCCAGCAGTGGACAGGACCAAGAGACCCAGTACTTC

J gene: TRBJ2-5
D gene: TRBD1
V gene: TRBV7-2
clone size: NA
CDR3 length: 14
CDR3 protein: CASSQRQGAETQYF
CDR3 DNA: TGTGCCAGCAGCCAACGACAGGGGGCAGAGACCCAGTACTTC

J gene: TRBJ2-3
D gene: NA
V gene: TRBV10-2
clone size: NA
CDR3 length: 17
CDR3 protein: CASGVGGHMDSTDTQYF
CDR3 DNA: TGCGCCAGCGGAGTGGGGGGGCACATGGATAGCACAGATACGCAGTATTTT

J gene: TRBJ2-1
D gene: NA
V gene: TRBV7-3
clone size: NA
CDR3 length: 14
CDR3 protein: CASSRMGADNEQFF
CDR3 DNA: TGTGCCAGCAGCCGAATGGGGGCGGACAATGAGCAGTTCTTC

J gene: TRBJ1-6
D gene: TRBD1
V gene: TRBV10-3
clone size: NA
CDR3 length: 14
CDR3 protein: CAISLDRDNSPLHF
CDR3 DNA: TGTGCCATCAGCTTGGACAGGGATAATTCACCCCTCCACTTT

J gene: TRBJ1-1
D gene: NA
V gene: TRBV5-6
clone size: NA
CDR3 length: 13
CDR3 protein: CASSPDRSSEAFF
CDR3 DNA: TGTGCCAGCAGCCCGGACAGAAGCTCCGAAGCTTTCTTT

J gene: TRBJ1-1
D gene: TRBD1
V gene: TRBV28
clone size: NA
CDR3 length: 15
CDR3 protein: CASSWPGQGDTEAFF
CDR3 DNA: TGTGCCAGCAGTTGGCCCGGGCAGGGGGACACTGAAGCTTTCTTT

J gene: TRBJ2-2
D gene: NA
V gene: TRBV11-3
clone size: NA
CDR3 length: 13
CDR3 protein: CASSLVDTGELFF
CDR3 DNA: TGTGCCAGCAGCTTAGTTGACACCGGGGAGCTGTTTTTT

J gene: TRBJ2-7
D gene: NA
V gene: TRBV19
clone size: once
CDR3 length: 10
CDR3 protein: CASPRQEQYF
CDR3 DNA: TGTGCCAGCCCCCGGCAGGAACAGTACTTC

J gene: TRBJ1-2
D gene: TRBD1
V gene: TRBV5-1
clone size: NA
CDR3 length: 14
CDR3 protein: CASSPTGDSRGYTF
CDR3 DNA: TGCGCCAGCAGCCCCACGGGGGACAGTCGGGGCTACACCTTC

J gene: TRBJ2-3
D gene: TRBD1
V gene: TRBV6-5
clone size: NA
CDR3 length: 16
CDR3 protein: CASSYSGQGGTDTQYF
CDR3 DNA: TGTGCCAGCAGTTACTCGGGACAGGGAGGCACAGATACGCAGTATTTT

J gene: TRBJ2-1
D gene: TRBD1
V gene: TRBV11-3
clone size: NA
CDR3 length: 15
CDR3 protein: CASSLGTGGYNEQFF
CDR3 DNA: TGTGCCAGCAGCTTAGGCACAGGGGGTTACAATGAGCAGTTCTTC

J gene: TRBJ1-4
D gene: NA
V gene: TRBV4-1
clone size: once
CDR3 length: 15
CDR3 protein: CASSQDWGSDEKLFF
CDR3 DNA: TGCGCCAGCAGCCAAGATTGGGGGTCCGATGAAAAACTGTTTTTT

J gene: TRBJ2-7
D gene: TRBD1
V gene: TRBV28
clone size: NA
CDR3 length: 15
CDR3 protein: CASRRDQGVIGEQYF
CDR3 DNA: TGTGCCAGCAGACGTGACCAGGGGGTGATTGGAGAGCAGTACTTC

J gene: TRBJ1-4
D gene: TRBD1
V gene: TRBV10-2
clone size: NA
CDR3 length: 15
CDR3 protein: CASSELQGMDEKLFF
CDR3 DNA: TGCGCCAGCAGTGAGCTACAGGGGATGGATGAAAAACTGTTTTTT

J gene: TRBJ2-3
D gene: TRBD1
V gene: TRBV29-1
clone size: NA
CDR3 length: 13
CDR3 protein: CSVDRGATDTQYF
CDR3 DNA: TGCAGCGTCGACAGGGGGGCCACAGATACGCAGTATTTT

J gene: TRBJ2-1
D gene: TRBD2
V gene: TRBV9
clone size: NA
CDR3 length: 18
CDR3 protein: CASSVGTSGGPPHNEQFF
CDR3 DNA: TGTGCCAGCAGCGTAGGGACTAGCGGGGGCCCCCCCCACAATGAGCAGTTCTTC

J gene: TRBJ2-5
D gene: NA
V gene: TRBV19
clone size: NA
CDR3 length: 15
CDR3 protein: CASSITVLPQETQYF
CDR3 DNA: TGTGCCAGTAGTATTACGGTTCTGCCTCAAGAGACCCAGTACTTC

J gene: TRBJ1-4
D gene: NA
V gene: TRBV29-1
clone size: NA
CDR3 length: 12
CDR3 protein: CSVSGLSEKLFF
CDR3 DNA: TGCAGCGTTTCCGGGCTTAGCGAAAAACTGTTTTTT

J gene: TRBJ1-1
D gene: TRBD1
V gene: TRBV28
clone size: NA
CDR3 length: 16
CDR3 protein: CASRDRGQEMNTEAFF
CDR3 DNA: TGTGCCAGCCGGGACAGGGGGCAGGAGATGAACACTGAAGCTTTCTTT

J gene: TRBJ1-1
D gene: NA
V gene: TRBV29-1
clone size: few
CDR3 length: 14
CDR3 protein: CSVEGRIMNTEAFF
CDR3 DNA: TGCAGCGTTGAGGGACGGATCATGAACACTGAAGCTTTCTTT

J gene: TRBJ1-4
D gene: NA
V gene: TRBV2
clone size: NA
CDR3 length: 14
CDR3 protein: CASRNRTTNEKLFF
CDR3 DNA: TGTGCCAGCAGGAACAGGACAACTAATGAAAAACTGTTTTTT

J gene: TRBJ1-1
D gene: NA
V gene: TRBV10-3
clone size: NA
CDR3 length: 14
CDR3 protein: CAISESRGQSEAFF
CDR3 DNA: TGTGCCATCAGTGAGTCGCGGGGGCAGTCTGAAGCTTTCTTT

J gene: TRBJ2-3
D gene: NA
V gene: TRBV7-2
clone size: NA
CDR3 length: 12
CDR3 protein: CASSLVGDTQYF
CDR3 DNA: TGTGCCAGCAGCTTAGTAGGGGATACGCAGTATTTT

J gene: TRBJ1-1
D gene: NA
V gene: TRBV29-1
clone size: NA
CDR3 length: 13
CDR3 protein: CSVEVGRNTEAFF
CDR3 DNA: TGCAGCGTTGAGGTGGGGCGGAACACTGAAGCTTTCTTT

J gene: TRBJ2-6
D gene: NA
V gene: TRBV19
clone size: NA
CDR3 length: 15
CDR3 protein: CASRQGSSGANVLTF
CDR3 DNA: TGTGCCAGTCGGCAGGGGAGCTCTGGGGCCAACGTCCTGACTTTC

J gene: TRBJ2-7
D gene: TRBD1
V gene: TRBV2
clone size: NA
CDR3 length: 13
CDR3 protein: CASSGQGIYEQYF
CDR3 DNA: TGTGCCAGCAGTGGACAGGGCATCTACGAGCAGTACTTC

J gene: TRBJ2-2
D gene: NA
V gene: TRBV4-3
clone size: NA
CDR3 length: 16
CDR3 protein: CASAPTGGGYTGELFF
CDR3 DNA: TGCGCCAGCGCCCCTACCGGTGGGGGATACACCGGGGAGCTGTTTTTT

J gene: TRBJ1-3
D gene: NA
V gene: TRBV9
clone size: few
CDR3 length: 13
CDR3 protein: CASSTNSGNTIYF
CDR3 DNA: TGTGCCAGCAGCACCAACTCTGGAAACACCATATATTTT